A single sample is the source of the 14 T cell receptor beta chains below, sequenced in a study of T cells in Graves' hyperthyroidism and ophthalmopathy (dated by TCRdb to between 2018 and 2021). Libraries were prepared through multiplex PCR. The run used an Illumina HiSeq 2000. The TCR beta CDR3 regions were amplified from the RNA transcripts. The TCR CDR3 was subjected to a first round of RT-PCR using the HTBI primer set and the Qiagen OneStep RT-PCR kit. The public reads were run again by TCRdb, first through fastp at Q25 and then through MiXCR, and only productive beta chains were kept. Each CDR3 protein appears once, grouped with its most common genes and DNA. The sample has 450,000 to 500,000 distinct CDR3 sequences on record, 20% to 25% of them singletons. Around 47% of the sample is held by the ten biggest clonotypes. Sequencing was done on a sample of blood. The receptors shown here come from a woman aged 65 to 85 with Graves' ophthalmopathy.

The sample holds a few counts of this clonotype. The chain recombines TRBV29-1 with TRBJ2-5; D is ambiguous. With 5 bases removed from V and 7 bases from J, the gap between germline ends came to 8 bases. Germline values: CDR1 SQVTM, CDR2 ANQGSEA. This CDR3 comprises 10 residues. This CDR3 reads CSVSEGTQYF. In DNA, the CDR3 is TGCAGCGTTTCAGAAGGGACCCAGTACTTC.

This rearrangement joins TRBV28 to TRBJ1-3; the match to TRBD1 covers 9 bases. The germline V gene encodes CDR1 MDHEN and CDR2 SYDVKM. This CDR3 is 16 amino acids long. With V trimmed by 6 bases and J by 4 bases, 10 bases remained unmatched. Here the CDR3 reads CASRTTQGALGNTIYF. Written as DNA, the CDR3 is TGTGCCAGCAGAACAACACAGGGGGCGTTGGGAAACACCATATATTTT.

The chain is built from TRBV5-1 and TRBJ2-1; D gene ambiguous. This CDR3 is 14 amino acids long. Germline CDR1 and CDR2: SGHRS and YFSETQ. The V gene lost 0 bases and the J gene lost 4 bases, with 8 bases spanning the gap. CDR3 in amino acids: CASSLGAEYNEQFF. In DNA, the CDR3 is TGCGCCAGCAGCTTGGGTGCGGAGTACAATGAGCAGTTCTTC.

There are a few counts of this clonotype. The V call is TRBV3-1, the J call TRBJ2-7; D may correspond to TRBD1 or TRBD2 (5 bases each). The germline gives CDR1 LGHDT, CDR2 YNNKEL (reference sequence). This CDR3 comprises 14 residues. V shed 2 bases and J shed 2 bases, with 10 bases lying between them. As DNA, the CDR3 is TGTGCCAGCAGCCAATGGGACGGTACCTACGAGCAGTACTTC. Translation gives CASSQWDGTYEQYF.

V gene TRBV30 combines with J gene TRBJ1-5; D unresolved. This CDR3 has 13 residues. V gave up 5 bases and J gave up 6 bases, with 14 bases separating them. The V gene's germline CDR1 is GTSNPN and CDR2 SVGIG (reference sequence). CDR3 sequence: CAWSTEGSQPQHF. The CDR3 bases are TGTGCCTGGTCGACGGAAGGGAGTCAGCCCCAGCATTTT. The full variable domain, completed using reference TRBV30 and TRBJ1-5, is SQTIHQWPATLVQPVGSPLSLECTVEGTSNPNLYWYRQAAGRGLQLLFYSVGIGQISSEVPQNLSASRPQDRQFILSSKKLLLSDSGFYLCAWSTEGSQPQHFGDGTRLSIL.

Concerning this clonotype itself: At one of its ends the junction is not consistent with the germline gene, which may arise from a read error. This rearrangement joins TRBV5-1 to TRBJ2-3; weak D call: TRBD2 (5 bases). Germline lookup yields CDR1 SGHRS and CDR2 YFSETQ. The CDR3 covers 14 residues. In DNA, the CDR3 is TGCACCAGCAGCTTGTTTAGCGTCACAGATACGCAGTATTTT. Its protein is CTSSLFSVTDTQYF.

The rearrangement links TRBV6-1 to TRBJ2-5; 10 nucleotides agree with TRBD2. V was pared by 7 bases and J by 2 bases, with 10 bases of the junction left unmatched. CDR3 length equals 16 residues. Germline assignment: CDR1 MNHNS and CDR2 SASEGT. The CDR3 DNA is TGTGCCAGCACTCAGAAAGGGGGACTAGCGCAAGAGACCCAGTACTTC. Translation: CASTQKGGLAQETQYF.

This clonotype was detected a few times. The genes are TRBV10-3 and TRBJ2-5, with 13 positions matching TRBD2. V shed 2 bases and J 5 bases; nucleotides not matched to a gene: 5. This CDR3 spans 16 amino acids. Germline CDR1 is ENHRY and CDR2 is SYGVKD. CDR3 DNA: TGTGCCATCAGTGAGACTAGCGGGAGGGCCCTCGAGACCCAGTACTTC. It specifies CAISETSGRALETQYF.

This sequence joins TRBV3-1 and TRBJ1-3; unclear D gene. The ends were cut back, 1 base at V and 7 bases at J, with 14 bases in the middle. The CDR3 runs 15 residues. The germline V gene has CDR1 LGHDT and CDR2 YNNKEL (reference sequence). The CDR3, as DNA: TGTGCCAGCAGCCAAGGTAACAGTAGGATTAACACCATATATTTT. It specifies CASSQGNSRINTIYF.

Many counts were recorded for this clonotype. The chain uses TRBV20-1 and TRBJ2-1; TRBD1 agrees at 9 bases. CDR1 DFQATT and CDR2 SNEGSKA come from the germline V gene (reference sequence). The J segment lost 6 bases and the V segment lost 6 bases, leaving 12 bases of the junction unmatched. There are 15 residues in the CDR3. CDR3 protein: CSANRPRDRVNEQFF. CDR3 DNA sequence: TGCAGTGCCAACCGCCCCCGGGACAGGGTCAATGAGCAGTTCTTC.

The sample holds a few counts of this clonotype. The chain uses TRBV5-1 and TRBJ1-4, with 9 bases identical to TRBD1. The germline V gene encodes CDR1 SGHRS and CDR2 YFSETQ. With V trimmed by 0 bases and J by 2 bases, 2 bases remained unmatched. CDR3 size: 16 residues. The CDR3 sequence is CASSLGTGATNEKLFF. CDR3 DNA: TGCGCCAGCAGCTTGGGGACAGGGGCGACTAATGAAAAACTGTTTTTT. The full variable domain, rest sourced from reference TRBV5-1 and TRBJ1-4, is KAGVTQTPRYLIKTRGQQVTLSCSPISGHRSVSWYQQTPGQGLQFLFEYFSETQRNKGNFPGRFSGRQFSNSRSEMNVSTLELGDSALYLCASSLGTGATNEKLFFGSGTQLSVL.

This clonotype was observed a few times. V usage is TRBV4-1 and J usage is TRBJ1-2; D unresolved. CDR1 and CDR2 (germline): MGHRA, YSYEKL. This CDR3 has 15 amino acids. V lost 5 bases to trimming and J lost 0 bases, with 13 bases between them. The chain's CDR3 is CASSSPPAANYGYTF. CDR3 nucleotide sequence: TGCGCCAGCAGCTCCCCCCCGGCAGCTAACTATGGCTACACCTTC.

This clonotype was counted a few times. J is TRBJ2-3 and V is TRBV7-9; D remains unclear. CDR1 is SEHNR and CDR2 is FQNEAQ in the germline V gene (reference sequence). Trimming pared 9 bases from V and 0 bases from J, leaving 7 bases between. CDR3 length: 12 residues. CDR3 coding DNA: TGTGCCAGAGGATCTAGCACAGATACGCAGTATTTT. Protein product: CARGSSTDTQYF.

This clonotype was seen ten or more times. V usage is TRBV28 and J usage is TRBJ1-1, with D unresolved. The CDR3 spans 15 residues. The germline gives CDR1 MDHEN, CDR2 SYDVKM. With 7 bases removed from V and 0 bases from J, the gap between germline ends came to 15 bases. The CDR3: CASTPGDHMNTEAFF. CDR3 DNA: TGTGCCAGCACCCCGGGCGACCACATGAACACTGAAGCTTTCTTT.